The 10 T cell receptor beta chains below come from one sample, sequenced in a study of beta chain features in type 1 diabetes. The study reverse transcribed the entire isolated RNA, so it sequenced expressed TCRB transcripts. The method was immunoSEQ multiplex PCR; TCRdb's version includes in-frame clones alone and lacks a portion of them. Among roughly 370,000 clones listed, approximately 15% were seen once. Sequencing was performed on naive CD4+ T cells from blood. The receptors shown here come from a man aged 30 to 39 in good health.

The J gene is TRBJ1-2, the V gene TRBV30; possibly TRBD1 for D (5 bases). The CDR3 sequence is 11 residues long. Trimming pared 8 bases from V and 7 bases from J, leaving 14 bases between. Germline V gene data show CDR1 as GTSNPN and CDR2 as SVGIG (reference sequence). The CDR3, as DNA: TGTGCCCGATCTCAGGGAGGTGGCTACACCTTC. Protein product: CARSQGGGYTF.

This clone was counted only a few times. The chain combines TRBV5-5 with TRBJ2-7; D ambiguous. Germline CDR1 reads SGHKS; CDR2 reads YYEKEE (reference sequence). The CDR3 has 12 amino acids. Trimming took off 3 bases at V and 4 bases at J, with 8 bases between the two ends. CDR3 residues: CASSWEVYEQYF. The CDR3 nucleotides are TGTGCCAGCAGCTGGGAAGTGTACGAGCAGTACTTC.

V is TRBV7-6 and J is TRBJ2-7, with TRBD2 identical over 8 bases. CDR3 size: 15 residues. CDR1 and CDR2 from the germline V gene are SGHVS and FNYEAQ. J gave up 4 bases and V 5 bases, and 10 bases lay outside the gene matches. CDR3 residues: CASSPHQRGGYEQYF. DNA for the CDR3: TGTGCCAGCAGCCCCCACCAACGGGGGGGGTACGAGCAGTACTTC.

There are a few counts of this clone. The chain has TRBV7-2 and TRBJ2-3; 14 bases line up with TRBD2. CDR3 size: 15 residues. J lost 9 bases, V lost 10 bases, and 12 bases had no gene match. CDR1 and CDR2 from the germline V gene are SGHTA and FQGNSA. As DNA, the CDR3 is TGTGCCACCGATACGGGACTAGCGGGAGTCGAAACGCAGTATTTT. Protein: CATDTGLAGVETQYF.

This clone was detected only a few times. The rearrangement joins TRBV18 to TRBJ1-2, with 7 bases lining up with TRBD1. Germline CDR1 KGHSH, CDR2 LQKENI. V shed 6 bases and J 4 bases; nucleotides not matched to a gene: 8. CDR3 length: 14 amino acids. In DNA, the CDR3 is TGTGCCAGCTCTTCGAAACAGGGGTCCTATGGCTACACCTTC. Protein sequence: CASSSKQGSYGYTF. The entire variable domain, with the rest obtained from reference TRBV18 and TRBJ1-2, is as follows: NAGVMQNPRHLVRRRGQEARLRCSPMKGHSHVYWYRQLPEEGLKFMVYLQKENIIDESGMPKERFSAEFPKEGPSILRIQQVVRGDSAAYFCASSSKQGSYGYTFGSGTRLTVV.

This chain connects TRBV6-5 to TRBJ2-3, with TRBD2 identical over 8 bases. J was trimmed by 4 bases and V by 2 bases; bases with no gene match: 5. CDR1 and CDR2 from the germline V gene are MNHEY and SVGAGI. The CDR3 is 15 residues long. The CDR3 protein is CASSYRGGLADTQYF. CDR3 nucleotides: TGTGCCAGCAGTTACCGGGGGGGCCTCGCAGATACGCAGTATTTT.

The chain couples TRBV30 to TRBJ2-3, with TRBD2 identical over 13 bases. Germline loops: CDR1 GTSNPN, CDR2 SVGIG (reference sequence). J lost 5 bases, V lost 0 bases, and 8 bases had no gene match. The CDR3 has 17 amino acids. The CDR3 sequence: CAWSVRTSGSLGDTQYF. In nucleotides, the CDR3 is TGTGCCTGGAGTGTGCGGACTAGCGGGAGTTTAGGAGATACGCAGTATTTT.

This chain links TRBV4-3 with TRBJ2-3, with D unclear. CDR1 is LGHNA and CDR2 is YSLEER in the germline V gene. The CDR3 loop spans 15 amino acids. Trimming took off 0 bases at V and 2 bases at J, with 9 bases between the two ends. The DNA for the CDR3 is TGCGCCAGCAGCCAAGACCCTACCTCCACAGATACGCAGTATTTT. Protein: CASSQDPTSTDTQYF.

This clone was seen only a few times. The V call is TRBV25-1, the J call TRBJ2-3; TRBD2 is a possible D gene (6 bases). V shed 3 bases and J shed 2 bases, with 12 bases lying between them. Germline V gives CDR1 MGHDK, CDR2 SYGVNS. There are 15 residues in the CDR3. This CDR3 is CASSDHRTNTDTQYF. CDR3 bases: TGTGCCAGCAGTGATCATCGGACTAACACAGATACGCAGTATTTT. Looking up the rest from reference TRBV25-1 and TRBJ2-3 gives the full variable domain: EADIYQTPRYLVIGTGKKITLECSQTMGHDKMYWYQQDPGMELHLIHYSYGVNSTEKGDLSSESTVSRIRTEHFPLTLESARPSHTSQYLCASSDHRTNTDTQYFGPGTRLTVL.

This clone was recorded a few times. This chain uses TRBV5-1 with TRBJ1-6; D not resolved. CDR1 SGHRS and CDR2 YFSETQ come from the germline V gene. The V end was cut by 0 bases, the J end by 8 bases, with 9 bases between. CDR3 length: 14 amino acids. The DNA for the CDR3 is TGCGCCAGCAGCTTGGCACGGAATTATTCACCCCTCCACTTT. Amino acid sequence: CASSLARNYSPLHF.